The subject of this entry is one T cell receptor beta chain. Germline-derived CDR1 and CDR2 are SGHDT and YYEEEE. The length of the CDR3 is 17 residues. Trimming at V came to 3 bases and at J to 4 bases, leaving 11 bases not matched to a gene. This sample is part of a study of cytomegalovirus exposure and HLA in healthy donors. Vbeta (60) and Jbeta (13) primers were used in the PCR. TCRdb's table, derived via immunoSEQ multiplex PCR, lists solely in-frame clones and lacks some. The sample includes approximately 120,000 clones, nearly 80% of them seen just once. The chain joins TRBV5-6 to TRBJ2-1; TRBD2 aligns across 9 bases. The sample taken for sequencing was PBMCs. This receptor was identified in a woman aged 40 to 50 in good health and CMV-seronegative. The chain's CDR3 is CASSYRPSSGIYNEQFF. The CDR3 DNA is TGTGCCAGCAGCTACCGTCCCTCTAGCGGGATATACAATGAGCAGTTCTTC. The full variable domain, its missing parts supplied by reference TRBV5-6 and TRBJ2-1, is DAGVTQSPTHLIKTRGQQVTLRCSPKSGHDTVSWYQQALGQGPQFIFQYYEEEERQRGNFPDRFSGHQFPNYSSELNVNALLLGDSALYLCASSYRPSSGIYNEQFFGPGTRLTVL.